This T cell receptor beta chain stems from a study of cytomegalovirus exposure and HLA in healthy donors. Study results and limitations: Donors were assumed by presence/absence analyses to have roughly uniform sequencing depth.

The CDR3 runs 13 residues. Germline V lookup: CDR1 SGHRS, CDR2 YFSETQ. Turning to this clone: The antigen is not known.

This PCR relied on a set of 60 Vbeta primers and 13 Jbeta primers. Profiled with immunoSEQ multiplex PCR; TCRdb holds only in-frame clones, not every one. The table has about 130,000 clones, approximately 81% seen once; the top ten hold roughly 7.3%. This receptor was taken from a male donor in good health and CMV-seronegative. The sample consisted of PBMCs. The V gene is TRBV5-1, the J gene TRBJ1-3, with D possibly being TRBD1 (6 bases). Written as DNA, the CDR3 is TGCACCAAGCCAGGGGTCGAAGGAAACACCATATATTTT. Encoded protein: CTKPGVEGNTIYF.